These 32 T cell receptor beta chains share one sample of origin, sequenced in a study of T cell responses to AZD1222 COVID-19 vaccine. The data were produced by immunoSEQ multiplex PCR, yet TCRdb's version contains in-frame clones alone and is incomplete. Counted here are some 150,000 clones, roughly 90% occurring once; the ten biggest clones make up 2.5% to 3%. Sequencing used peripheral blood, obtained on day 0 of AZD1222 vaccination. The receptor source for this set is an adult in good health.

The chain couples TRBV11-1 to TRBJ2-3, with a weak D call TRBD2 (6 bases). Germline V gene lookup returns CDR1 SGHAT and CDR2 FQDESV (reference sequence). CDR3 length: 16 residues. With 5 bases removed from V and 4 bases from J, the gap between germline ends came to 19 bases. The CDR3 region has the DNA TGTGCCAGCAGCCGGAGGGACGGCGGCACGGCAGATACGCAGTATTTT. Amino acids: CASSRRDGGTADTQYF.

The chain links TRBV11-1 to TRBJ2-7; unclear D gene. The CDR3 has 15 residues. Germline CDR1 SGHAT, CDR2 FQDESV (reference sequence). V lost 0 bases to trimming and J lost 3 bases, with 12 bases between them. CDR3: CASSLASSGRYEQYF. The CDR3 bases are TGTGCCAGCAGCTTAGCGTCTAGTGGTCGCTACGAGCAGTACTTC.

The CDR3 region has the DNA TGTGCCAGCAGTTTAGTTGTGGGGACAGATTATGGCTACACCTTC. This encodes CASSLVVGTDYGYTF. The J gene is TRBJ1-2, the V gene TRBV28; TRBD1 aligns across 7 bases. Losses at the gene ends were 2 bases for V and 5 bases for J; bases not matched to a gene: 8. The CDR3 has 15 amino acids. The V gene's germline CDR1 is MDHEN and CDR2 SYDVKM.

This chain joins TRBV4-1 and TRBJ2-7; D unclear. V lost 0 bases, J lost 3 bases, and 15 bases lay in between. The CDR3 has 16 residues. Germline V gives CDR1 MGHRA, CDR2 YSYEKL. CDR3 amino acids: CASSQDDRLAHYEQYF. In DNA, the CDR3 is TGCGCCAGCAGCCAAGATGATCGGTTAGCCCACTACGAGCAGTACTTC.

The chain links TRBV19 to TRBJ2-1, with TRBD2 identical over 10 bases. CDR3 length: 15 amino acids. V was pared by 4 bases and J by 9 bases, with 9 bases of the junction left unmatched. Germline CDR1 is LNHDA and CDR2 is SQIVND (reference sequence). CDR3 sequence reads: CASSTRVAGGGEQFF. The CDR3 DNA follows: TGTGCCAGTAGTACCCGGGTAGCGGGAGGAGGTGAGCAGTTCTTC.

The chain combines TRBV12-2 with TRBJ2-7; the table's D call, TRBD2, was not checked against the DNA. TRBV12-2 has pseudogene status. The CDR3 runs 15 residues. Here the CDR3 DNA reads TGTGCAAGTCGCATCTGGACTAGCGGGGGCTACGAGCAGTACTTC. It specifies CASRIWTSGGYEQYF.

The chain links TRBV5-4 to TRBJ2-1; 12 bases are a match to TRBD2. The CDR3 extends over 16 amino acids. Germline CDR1 is SGHNT and CDR2 is YYREEE (reference sequence). J gave up 4 bases and V 4 bases, and 6 bases lay outside the gene matches. CDR3 in DNA: TGTGCCAGCAGCGCAACCGGGACTAGCGGGTACAATGAGCAGTTCTTC. This sequence encodes CASSATGTSGYNEQFF.

V and J are TRBV7-2 and TRBJ2-7; a weak D match, TRBD1 (5 bases). CDR1 is SGHTA, CDR2 FQGNSA, per germline. Trimming pared 5 bases from V and 5 bases from J, leaving 16 bases between. The CDR3 is 14 residues long. CDR3 sequence: CASSLLFRGDEQYF. CDR3 in DNA: TGTGCCAGCAGCCTCCTCTTTAGGGGCGACGAGCAGTACTTC.

The chain is built from TRBV3-1 (or the pseudogene TRBV3-2) and TRBJ2-7, with 8 bases identical to TRBD1. The CDR3 contains 14 residues. Germline V gene lookup returns CDR1 LGHDT and CDR2 YNNKEL (reference sequence). The V and J ends lost 4 bases and 0 bases, in that order; junction bases with no gene match: 2. CDR3 loop: CASSPDRDSYEQYF. The CDR3 nucleotides read TGTGCCAGCAGCCCGGACAGGGACTCCTACGAGCAGTACTTC.

This clone occurred once. The chain combines TRBV28 with TRBJ2-1, with a tentative D call TRBD2 (6 bases). This CDR3 region has 14 residues. V lost 3 bases, J lost 4 bases, and 10 bases lay in between. CDR1 MDHEN and CDR2 SYDVKM come from the germline V gene. The CDR3 loop reads CASSFPRGYNEQFF. CDR3 DNA sequence: TGTGCCAGCAGTTTCCCTCGGGGGTACAATGAGCAGTTCTTC.

As concerns this clone: At one boundary the junction diverges from the germline segment, which might be a read error. The chain has TRBV27 and TRBJ2-7, with D perhaps TRBD1 (5 bases). The CDR3 length is 15 residues. CDR1 MNHEY and CDR2 SMNVEV come from the germline V gene (reference sequence). The CDR3 sequence: CASSLSDMSSYEQYF. The DNA for the CDR3 is TGTGCCAGCAGCTTATCGGACATGAGCTCCTACGAGCAGTACTTC.

The chain is built from TRBV6-2 or TRBV6-3 and TRBJ2-7, with a tentative D call TRBD2 (5 bases). The CDR3 runs 15 residues. In germline, CDR1 is MNHEY, CDR2 SVGEGT. V was trimmed by 4 bases and J by 0 bases, leaving 13 bases between them. The CDR3 nucleotides are TGTGCCAGCAGTTTTAACCTCCGGGACTCCTACGAGCAGTACTTC. The encoded protein is CASSFNLRDSYEQYF.

This clone was counted a few times. This chain connects TRBV2 to TRBJ2-7, with 11 positions matching TRBD2. Germline V gene data show CDR1 as SNHLY and CDR2 as FYNNEI. V dropped 2 bases and J dropped 1; count of bases not matched to a gene: 4. The CDR3 length is 16 residues. The CDR3 DNA reads as TGTGCCAGCAGTGAATTGGCTAGCGGGGGGTCCTACGAGCAGTACTTC. Its protein product is CASSELASGGSYEQYF.

The chain joins TRBV28 to TRBJ2-1; possible D gene TRBD1, 5 bases. The CDR3 is 17 residues long. V lost 3 bases, J lost 0 bases, and 15 bases lay in between. Germline values: CDR1 MDHEN, CDR2 SYDVKM. This CDR3 is CASSFVGPAISYNEQFF. In nucleotides, the CDR3 is TGTGCCAGCAGTTTTGTGGGGCCGGCGATCTCCTACAATGAGCAGTTCTTC.

The chain employs TRBV27 and TRBJ2-2; 7 bases fit TRBD2. The germline gives CDR1 MNHEY, CDR2 SMNVEV (reference sequence). The CDR3 extends over 16 amino acids. With V trimmed by 9 bases and J by 4 bases, 14 bases remained unmatched. CDR3 loop: CASREAGKLGTGELFF. CDR3 DNA: TGTGCCAGTAGAGAAGCGGGAAAATTGGGCACCGGGGAGCTGTTTTTT.

The rearrangement joins TRBV6-1 to TRBJ1-5, with a weak D call TRBD1 (5 bases). Germline values: CDR1 MNHNS, CDR2 SASEGT. V was pared by 2 bases and J by 2 bases, with 7 bases between. There are 14 residues in the CDR3. DNA of the CDR3: TGTGCCAGCAGTGAACGCAGGGGCAATCAGCCCCAGCATTTT. Its translation: CASSERRGNQPQHF.

This chain connects TRBV18 to TRBJ1-6; D unclear. The V gene's germline CDR1 is KGHSH and CDR2 LQKENI. The CDR3 contains 15 residues. Trimming shortened V by 2 bases and J by 9 bases, and 14 bases separated the two germline ends. CDR3 bases: TGTGCCAGCTCACCAGGGCGGGGAGAAGGTTCACCCCTCCACTTT. It codes for CASSPGRGEGSPLHF.

The V and J genes are TRBV12-3 or TRBV12-4 and TRBJ1-5; D ambiguous. The V end lost 0 bases, the J end lost 5 bases, and 5 bases lay between the germline ends. The CDR3 has 13 residues. In DNA form, the CDR3 reads TGTGCCAGCAGTTTAGCCGAGTATCAGCCCCAGCATTTT. It yields the protein CASSLAEYQPQHF.

This rearrangement joins TRBV7-9 to TRBJ2-1; the D gene is possibly TRBD1 (6 bases). V shed 5 bases and J shed 3 bases, with 14 bases lying between them. Germline CDR1 SEHNR, CDR2 FQNEAQ (reference sequence). The CDR3 is 15 amino acids. The CDR3 here is CASSAQGKYYNEQFF. CDR3 sequence (DNA): TGTGCCAGCAGCGCACAGGGTAAATACTACAATGAGCAGTTCTTC.

The CDR3 loop is CASSGAEGPRRYGYTF. DNA of the CDR3: TGTGCCAGCAGTGGGGCAGAAGGTCCCAGACGCTATGGCTACACCTTC. This sequence joins TRBV28 and TRBJ1-2, with D possibly being TRBD1 (5 bases). V was cut by 5 bases and J by 4 bases, with 20 bases left in between. The CDR3 covers 16 residues. Germline CDR1 MDHEN, CDR2 SYDVKM.

The gene calls are TRBV18 and TRBJ2-5; D gene unclear. Germline CDR1 reads KGHSH; CDR2 reads LQKENI. This CDR3 comprises 13 residues. Trimming left V 4 bases short and J 1 base short, with 7 bases between. The CDR3: CASSQGFQETQYF. The CDR3 DNA sequence: TGTGCCAGCTCACAGGGCTTCCAAGAGACCCAGTACTTC.

The chain carries TRBV3-1 (or the pseudogene TRBV3-2) and TRBJ2-1; no definite D call. Germline lookup yields CDR1 LGHDT and CDR2 YNNKEL (reference sequence). This CDR3 comprises 14 residues. The V and J ends lost 4 bases and 0 bases respectively, with 7 bases between them. The CDR3 region is CASSPRHSYNEQFF. The CDR3 nucleotides read TGTGCCAGCAGCCCCCGGCACTCCTACAATGAGCAGTTCTTC.

The gene calls are TRBV6-2 or TRBV6-3 and TRBJ1-1, with unresolved D. Germline assignment: CDR1 MNHEY and CDR2 SVGEGT. CDR3 length: 12 residues. V was pared by 5 bases and J by 0 bases, with 4 bases between. The chain's CDR3 is CASSKVNTEAFF. CDR3 nucleotides: TGTGCCAGCAGTAAGGTGAACACTGAAGCTTTCTTT.

The V and J genes are TRBV6-5 and TRBJ2-7; unclear D gene. Germline CDR1 is MNHEY and CDR2 is SVGAGI. V lost 0 bases to trimming and J lost 3 bases, with 12 bases between them. This CDR3 region has 15 residues. The CDR3 here is CASSYSQGYGYEQYF. In DNA, the CDR3 is TGTGCCAGCAGTTACTCTCAAGGGTACGGCTACGAGCAGTACTTC.

The chain couples TRBV6-2 or TRBV6-3 to TRBJ2-3; TRBD2 agrees at 12 bases. V trimming: 6 bases; J trimming: 1 base; junction bases outside the gene matches: 11. CDR3 length: 18 residues. Germline CDR1 reads MNHEY; CDR2 reads SVGEGT. CDR3 residues: CASSSGTSGSVGTDTQYF. The CDR3 coding sequence is TGTGCCAGCAGCTCCGGGACTAGCGGGTCGGTGGGCACAGATACGCAGTATTTT.

This chain links TRBV28 with TRBJ2-3; D possibly uses TRBD1 or TRBD2 (5 bases each). V dropped 6 bases and J dropped 2 bases, with 24 bases sitting between them. This CDR3 is 18 amino acids long. CDR1 is MDHEN, CDR2 SYDVKM, per germline. The CDR3 DNA is TGTGCCAGCAGAGCCCCCGGGGAAGGGGCCATATACACAGATACGCAGTATTTT. Translation: CASRAPGEGAIYTDTQYF. The full variable domain, completed using reference TRBV28 and TRBJ2-3, is DVKVTQSSRYLVKRTGEKVFLECVQDMDHENMFWYRQDPGLGLRLIYFSYDVKMKEKGDIPEGYSVSREKKERFSLILESASTNQTSMYLCASRAPGEGAIYTDTQYFGPGTRLTVL.

This chain links TRBV7-9 with TRBJ2-3, with D possibly being TRBD2 (5 bases). Germline assignment: CDR1 SEHNR and CDR2 FQNEAQ (reference sequence). With 8 bases removed from V and 4 bases from J, the gap between germline ends came to 7 bases. The CDR3 covers 11 residues. CDR3 amino acids: CASAGADTQYF. For the CDR3, the DNA is TGTGCCAGCGCCGGGGCAGATACGCAGTATTTT.

The V call is TRBV6-5, the J call TRBJ2-5, with D perhaps being TRBD1 or TRBD2 (5 bases each). Germline assignment: CDR1 MNHEY and CDR2 SVGAGI. Trimming cost V 2 bases and J 4 bases, with 8 bases left between them. The CDR3 has 13 residues. The CDR3 loop is CASSYPGTETQYF. The CDR3, as DNA: TGTGCCAGCAGTTACCCCGGGACAGAGACCCAGTACTTC.

V and J are TRBV18 and TRBJ1-1; 7 bases match TRBD1. J was trimmed by 4 bases and V by 1 base; bases with no gene match: 0. Germline CDR1 and CDR2: KGHSH and LQKENI. The CDR3 sequence is 13 residues long. Written as DNA, the CDR3 is TGTGCCAGCTCACCACGACAGGGCACTGAAGCTTTCTTT. This encodes CASSPRQGTEAFF.

This clone was seen a handful of times. Written as DNA, the CDR3 is TGTGCCAGCGAAGCGAACACCGGGGAGCTGTTTTTT. It translates to CASEANTGELFF. The J gene is TRBJ2-2, the V gene TRBV11-1, with D unclear. Trimming left V 8 bases short and J 0 bases short, with 4 bases between. Germline values: CDR1 SGHAT, CDR2 FQDESV (reference sequence). The CDR3 is 12 amino acids.

This clone was counted at least ten times. This chain links TRBV6-5 with TRBJ1-1, with TRBD1 identical over 8 bases. J gave up 7 bases and V 4 bases, and 8 bases lay outside the gene matches. CDR1 is MNHEY and CDR2 is SVGAGI in the germline V gene. The CDR3 has 14 residues. The CDR3 DNA is TGTGCCAGCAGTTGGACAGGGAGAAAACGTGAAGCTTTCTTT. Its protein is CASSWTGRKREAFF.

This chain links TRBV18 with TRBJ2-1; 11 positions match TRBD2. The CDR3 contains 17 residues. The V segment lost 2 bases and the J segment 7 bases; nucleotides outside the gene matches: 10. Germline CDR1 and CDR2: KGHSH and LQKENI. The chain's CDR3 is CASSPIAPTSGKNEQFF. In nucleotides, the CDR3 is TGTGCCAGCTCACCAATCGCCCCGACTAGCGGGAAGAATGAGCAGTTCTTC.